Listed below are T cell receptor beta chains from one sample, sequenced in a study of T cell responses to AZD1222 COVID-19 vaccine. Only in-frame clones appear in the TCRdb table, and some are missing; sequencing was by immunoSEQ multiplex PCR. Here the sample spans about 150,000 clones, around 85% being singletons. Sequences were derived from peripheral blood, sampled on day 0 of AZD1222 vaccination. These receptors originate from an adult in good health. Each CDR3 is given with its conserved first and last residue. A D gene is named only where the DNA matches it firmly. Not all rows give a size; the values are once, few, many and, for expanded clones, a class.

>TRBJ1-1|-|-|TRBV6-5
TGTGCCAGCAGACTCCAAAGAAGGACTGAAGCTTTCTTT
CASRLQRRTEAFF
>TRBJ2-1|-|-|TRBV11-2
TGTGCCAGCAGCTTGGGACTCTACAATGAGCAGTTCTTC
CASSLGLYNEQFF
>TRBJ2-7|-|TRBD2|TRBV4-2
TGTGCCAGCAGCCAAGGTGCGGGGGGGGCGTACAACGAGCAGTACTTC
CASSQGAGGAYNEQYF
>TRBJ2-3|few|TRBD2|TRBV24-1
TGTGCCACCAGTGAGCCGGGACTAGCGACAGATACGCAGTATTTT
CATSEPGLATDTQYF
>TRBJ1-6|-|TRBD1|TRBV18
TGTGCCAGCTCACCATCTGGACAGGCTGCACCCCTCCACTTT
CASSPSGQAAPLHF
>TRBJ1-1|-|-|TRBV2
TGTGCCAGCAGTGAACGTGGCCCCAACACTGAAGCTTTCTTT
CASSERGPNTEAFF
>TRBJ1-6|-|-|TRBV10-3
TGTGCCATCAGAAGCGAGCAGGGCGAGAGCTCCTATAATTCACCCCTCCACTTT
CAIRSEQGESSYNSPLHF
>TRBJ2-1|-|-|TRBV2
TGTGCCAGCAGTGACGGGGTGGCGATTGAGCAGTTCTTC
CASSDGVAIEQFF
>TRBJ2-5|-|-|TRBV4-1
TGCGCCAGCAGCCAAGGGCAGGGGCTGGAGACCCAGTACTTC
CASSQGQGLETQYF
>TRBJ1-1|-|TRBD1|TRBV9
TGTGCCAGCAGCCTAGAAGAGACAGGGGTAGACGAAGCTTTCTTT
CASSLEETGVDEAFF
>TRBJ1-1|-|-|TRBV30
TGTGCCTGGAGACGACTGAACACTGAAGCTTTCTTT
CAWRRLNTEAFF